These 2 T cell receptor beta chains share one sample of origin, sequenced in a study of OX40 agonist ivuxolimab in advanced cancers. Here immunoSEQ multiplex PCR was the method, and the copy in TCRdb shows in-frame clones only, minus some. This sample yields approximately 92,000 clones, of which 90% to 96% are seen a single time; around 2% belongs to the top ten. The sequencing here drew on CD4+ or CD8+ T cells sorted from blood, taken in a trial of the OX40 agonist ivuxolimab. The receptor set was obtained from an adult with an advanced solid tumor such as melanoma, head and neck, liver or kidney cancer.

This clone was counted a few times. This chain links TRBV10-2 with TRBJ2-7; D uncertain. The germline CDR1 and CDR2 sequences are WSHSY and SAAADI. Between the trimmed V and J ends, which lost 4 bases and 2 bases, there was a span of 9 bases. The length of the CDR3 is 13 residues. In DNA, the CDR3 is TGCGCCAGCAGTGTTGGGTTGACCTACGAGCAGTACTTC. Its protein product is CASSVGLTYEQYF.

The chain combines TRBV30 with TRBJ1-1, with a possible D match to TRBD1 (6 bases). The CDR3 is 14 amino acids. Germline V CDR1 and CDR2: GTSNPN, SVGIG (reference sequence). V lost 3 bases to trimming and J lost 2 bases, with 13 bases between them. The CDR3 reads CAWRVGGANTEAFF. CDR3 nucleotides: TGTGCCTGGAGGGTTGGGGGGGCAAACACTGAAGCTTTCTTT.